The clone carrying this T cell receptor beta chain was found a few times. Its antigen is not identified. The data stem from a study of human T cells and chemical hapten exposure. Study summary: Largely, small differences in pooled library volume made per-sample TCR yields vary.

As the library was built, unique molecular identifiers were attached to individual cDNA molecules. The authors' processing: Samples held a median of around 96,000 TCRs, range roughly 20,000–700,000. TCRdb passed the 5' RACE reads through MiXCR, listing each CDR3 protein once. The V and J calls were determined by TCRdb, not by the authors. The data show over 95,000 distinct CDR3 sequences, with approximately 20% seen just once and 2.8% held by the top ten. Trimming at V came to 7 bases and at J to 2 bases, leaving 24 bases not matched to a gene. The length of the CDR3 is 20 residues. Germline-derived CDR1 and CDR2 are MNHEY and SMNVEV (reference sequence). Unfractionated whole blood was the source from which total RNA was extracted. Whole-study results and caveats: Sensitizing to DPC left TCRs with a frequency above 1 in 1000 unaltered.

The clonotype comes from a human donor in good health. This chain joins TRBV27 and TRBJ2-7; TRBD2 matches at 9 bases. DNA for the CDR3: TGTGCCAGCACCCAGGGGCTTCAAGCGGGAGGCCCAGCTCGGACCTACGAGCAGTACTTC. Protein: CASTQGLQAGGPARTYEQYF.